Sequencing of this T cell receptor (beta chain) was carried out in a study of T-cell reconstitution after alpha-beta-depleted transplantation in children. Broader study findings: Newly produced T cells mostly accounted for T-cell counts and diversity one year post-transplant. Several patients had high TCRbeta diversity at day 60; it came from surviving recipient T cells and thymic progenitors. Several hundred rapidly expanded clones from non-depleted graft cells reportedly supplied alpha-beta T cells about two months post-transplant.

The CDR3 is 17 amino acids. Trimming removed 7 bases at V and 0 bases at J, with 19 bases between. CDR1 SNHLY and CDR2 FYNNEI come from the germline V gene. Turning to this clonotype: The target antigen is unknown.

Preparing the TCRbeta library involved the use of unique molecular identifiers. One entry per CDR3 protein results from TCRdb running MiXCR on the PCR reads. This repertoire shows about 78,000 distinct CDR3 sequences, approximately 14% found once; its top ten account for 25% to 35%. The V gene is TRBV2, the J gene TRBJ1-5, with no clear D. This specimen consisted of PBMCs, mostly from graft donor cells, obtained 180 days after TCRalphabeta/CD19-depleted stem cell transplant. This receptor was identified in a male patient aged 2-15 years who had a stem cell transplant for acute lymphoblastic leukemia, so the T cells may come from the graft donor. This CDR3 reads CASIIALVSYSNQPQHF. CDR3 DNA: TGTGCCAGCATTATCGCCCTAGTTTCTTATAGCAATCAGCCCCAGCATTTT.